These 7 T cell receptor beta chains originate from one sample sequenced in a study of OX40 agonist ivuxolimab in advanced cancers. Clones were read by immunoSEQ multiplex PCR, and TCRdb kept only the in-frame ones, dropping some. The data hold some 120,000 clones, with 92% observed a single time. The starting material was CD4+ or CD8+ T cells sorted from blood, obtained in a trial of the OX40 agonist ivuxolimab. These receptors all come from an adult with an advanced solid tumor such as melanoma, head and neck, liver or kidney cancer.

J is TRBJ2-1 and V is TRBV7-9, with 11 positions matching TRBD1. V shed 10 bases and J 8 bases; nucleotides not matched to a gene: 4. Germline V gives CDR1 SEHNR, CDR2 FQNEAQ (reference sequence). CDR3 length: 12 residues. CDR3 bases: TGTGCCACCAGGGACAGGGGGGATGAGCAGTTCTTC. This gives the protein CATRDRGDEQFF.

The V gene is TRBV28, the J gene TRBJ2-4, with D maybe TRBD1 (6 bases). The CDR3 covers 16 residues. In germline, CDR1 is MDHEN, CDR2 SYDVKM. The V gene lost 4 bases and the J gene lost 0 bases, with 13 bases spanning the gap. In DNA, the CDR3 is TGTGCCAGCAGTTCCCCAGGGGCCGGAGCCAAAAACATTCAGTACTTC. Translating it yields CASSSPGAGAKNIQYF.

The V gene is TRBV9, the J gene TRBJ2-5, with TRBD2 identical over 11 bases. The CDR3 runs to 13 residues. The V gene end was trimmed by 3 bases and the J gene end by 11 bases; junction bases not matched to a gene: 6. Germline V lookup: CDR1 SGDLS, CDR2 YYNGEE. Written as DNA, the CDR3 is TGTGCCAGCAGCGGGGGGACTAGCGGTGAGCAGTACTTC. It yields the protein CASSGGTSGEQYF. The full variable domain, completed using reference TRBV9 and TRBJ2-5, is DSGVTQTPKHLITATGQRVTLRCSPRSGDLSVYWYQQSLDQGLQFLIQYYNGEERAKGNILERFSAQQFPDLHSELNLSSLELGDSALYFCASSGGTSGEQYFGPGTRLLVL.

The chain is built from TRBV28 and TRBJ1-3, with 7 nucleotides matching TRBD1. Germline CDR1 is MDHEN and CDR2 is SYDVKM. CDR3 length: 14 residues. After removal of 6 bases from V and 3 bases from J, the junction contained 5 bases not matched to a gene. The CDR3 loop is CASRPGQVGNTIYF. As DNA, the CDR3 is TGTGCCAGCAGACCTGGACAGGTTGGAAACACCATATATTTT.

The chain couples TRBV6-1 to TRBJ1-5; TRBD1 is a possible D gene (5 bases). Per germline, CDR1 MNHNS and CDR2 SASEGT. The V and J ends lost 4 bases and 2 bases respectively, with 15 bases between them. This CDR3 spans 16 amino acids. CDR3 in DNA: TGTGCCAGCAGTGCTTGGGGGTTGGGTCGCAATCAGCCCCAGCATTTT. Translated, it gives CASSAWGLGRNQPQHF.

The V call is TRBV2, the J call TRBJ1-2; TRBD1 might be the D (5 bases). The length of the CDR3 is 14 residues. Trimming stripped 6 bases from V and 7 bases from J, with 18 bases between. In germline, CDR1 is SNHLY, CDR2 FYNNEI. This CDR3 reads CASSLGTGMGGYTF. CDR3 nucleotides: TGTGCCAGCAGCCTTGGGACGGGTATGGGTGGCTACACCTTC.

The chain carries TRBV27 and TRBJ2-2; TRBD1 matches at 7 bases. CDR1 and CDR2 from the germline V gene are MNHEY and SMNVEV (reference sequence). This CDR3 has 16 residues. V shed 5 bases and J 3 bases; nucleotides not matched to a gene: 9. CDR3 bases: TGTGCCAGCAGTGAACTTCGGGACAGCTACACCGGGGAGCTGTTTTTT. It encodes CASSELRDSYTGELFF.